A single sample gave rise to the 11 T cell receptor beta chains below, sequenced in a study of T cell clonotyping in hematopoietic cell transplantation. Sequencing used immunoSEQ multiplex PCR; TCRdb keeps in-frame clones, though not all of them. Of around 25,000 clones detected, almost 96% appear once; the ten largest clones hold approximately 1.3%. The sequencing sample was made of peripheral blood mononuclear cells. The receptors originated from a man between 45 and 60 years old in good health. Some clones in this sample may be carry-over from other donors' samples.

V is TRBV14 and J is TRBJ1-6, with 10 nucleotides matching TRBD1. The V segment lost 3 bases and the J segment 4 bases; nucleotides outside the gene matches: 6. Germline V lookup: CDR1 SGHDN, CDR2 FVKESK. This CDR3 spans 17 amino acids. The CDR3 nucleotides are TGTGCCAGCAGCCAGACCGCGGGACAGGGGTATAATTCACCCCTCCACTTT. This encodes CASSQTAGQGYNSPLHF. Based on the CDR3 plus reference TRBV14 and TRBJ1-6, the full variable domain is EAGVTQFPSHSVIEKGQTVTLRCDPISGHDNLYWYRRVMGKEIKFLLHFVKESKQDESGMPNNRFLAERTGGTYSTLKVQPAELEDSGVYFCASSQTAGQGYNSPLHFGNGTRLTVT.

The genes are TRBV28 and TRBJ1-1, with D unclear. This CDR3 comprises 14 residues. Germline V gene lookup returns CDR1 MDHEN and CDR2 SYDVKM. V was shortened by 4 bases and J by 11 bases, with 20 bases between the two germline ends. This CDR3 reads CASSSPLLRIPAFF. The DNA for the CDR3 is TGTGCCAGCAGTTCCCCGCTTTTACGGATTCCGGCTTTCTTT.

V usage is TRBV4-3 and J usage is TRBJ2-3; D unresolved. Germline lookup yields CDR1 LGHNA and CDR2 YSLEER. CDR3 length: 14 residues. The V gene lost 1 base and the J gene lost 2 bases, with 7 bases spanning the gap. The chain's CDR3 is CASSQVGYTDTQYF. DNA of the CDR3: TGCGCCAGCAGCCAAGTCGGATACACAGATACGCAGTATTTT.

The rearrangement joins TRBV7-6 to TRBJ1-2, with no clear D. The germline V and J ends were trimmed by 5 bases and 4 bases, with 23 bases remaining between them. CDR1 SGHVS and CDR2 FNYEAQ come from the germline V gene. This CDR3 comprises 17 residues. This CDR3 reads CASSPPSTGQRGYGYTF. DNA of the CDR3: TGTGCCAGCAGCCCGCCTTCGACGGGCCAGCGTGGCTATGGCTACACCTTC.

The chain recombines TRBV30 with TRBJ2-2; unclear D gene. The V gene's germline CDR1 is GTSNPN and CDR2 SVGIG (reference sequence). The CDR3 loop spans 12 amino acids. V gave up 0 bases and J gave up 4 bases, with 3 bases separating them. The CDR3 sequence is CAWSVSTGELFF. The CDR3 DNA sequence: TGTGCCTGGAGTGTGAGCACCGGGGAGCTGTTTTTT.

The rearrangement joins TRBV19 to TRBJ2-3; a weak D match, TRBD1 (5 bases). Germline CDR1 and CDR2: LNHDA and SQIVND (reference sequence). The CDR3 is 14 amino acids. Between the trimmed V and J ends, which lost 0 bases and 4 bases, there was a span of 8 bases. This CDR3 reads CASSIDRAADTQYF. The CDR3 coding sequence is TGTGCCAGTAGTATAGACAGGGCTGCAGATACGCAGTATTTT.

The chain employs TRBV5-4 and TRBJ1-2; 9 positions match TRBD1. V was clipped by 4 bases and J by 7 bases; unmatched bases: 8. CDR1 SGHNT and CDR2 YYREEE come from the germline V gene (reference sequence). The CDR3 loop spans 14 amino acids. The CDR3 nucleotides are TGTGCCAGCAGCAACGGACAGGGGCACGTTGGCTACACCTTC. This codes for CASSNGQGHVGYTF.

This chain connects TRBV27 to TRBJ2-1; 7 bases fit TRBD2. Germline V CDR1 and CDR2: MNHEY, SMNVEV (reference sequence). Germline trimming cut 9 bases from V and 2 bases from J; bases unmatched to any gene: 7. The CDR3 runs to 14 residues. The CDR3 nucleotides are TGTGCCAGTGCGGGGGACGGGACCTACAATGAGCAGTTCTTC. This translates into CASAGDGTYNEQFF.

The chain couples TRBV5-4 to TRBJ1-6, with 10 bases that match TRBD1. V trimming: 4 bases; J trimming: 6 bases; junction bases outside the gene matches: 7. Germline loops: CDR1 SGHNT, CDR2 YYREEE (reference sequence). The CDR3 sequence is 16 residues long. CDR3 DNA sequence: TGTGCCAGCAGCCTTACGGGACAGGGGACTAATTCACCCCTCCACTTT. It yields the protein CASSLTGQGTNSPLHF.

The CDR3 is CASSKDRGNTEAFF. The CDR3 coding sequence is TGTGCCAGTAGTAAGGACAGGGGGAACACTGAAGCTTTCTTT. This rearrangement joins TRBV19 to TRBJ1-1; 9 positions match TRBD1. CDR1 and CDR2 (germline): LNHDA, SQIVND (reference sequence). The ends lost 4 bases at V and 1 base at J; junction bases unmatched: 1. This CDR3 contains 14 residues.

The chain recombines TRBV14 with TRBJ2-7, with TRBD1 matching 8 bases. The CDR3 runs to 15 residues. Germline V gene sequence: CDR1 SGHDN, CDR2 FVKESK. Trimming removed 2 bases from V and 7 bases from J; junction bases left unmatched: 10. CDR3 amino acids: CASSQLGTGLGEQYF. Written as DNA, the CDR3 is TGTGCCAGCAGCCAACTAGGGACAGGTCTAGGGGAGCAGTACTTC.